The rows below give T cell receptor beta chains drawn from one sample of a study of shared clonotypes between healthy human individuals. Sequenced by immunoSEQ multiplex PCR; TCRdb stores in-frame clones only, minus some. The sample yields 660,000 or so clones, approximately 96% seen once. The sequencing sample was made of naive CD8+ T cells sorted from blood. The receptor set was obtained from a woman in her 30s in good health. CDR3s include the opening cysteine and the closing phenylalanine or tryptophan. The order of the fields is D gene, J gene, clone size, V gene, CDR3 DNA, CDR3 protein. The D gene is left open where the match is weak. The size entry is marked missing in some rows and otherwise reads once, few, many or a size class.

d_call: -; j_call: TRBJ1-4; clone_size: -; v_call: TRBV19; cdr3_nt: TGTGCCAGTAGCGTACTGGGGATTAATGAAAAACTGTTTTTT; cdr3_aa: CASSVLGINEKLFF
d_call: TRBD2; j_call: TRBJ2-2; clone_size: -; v_call: TRBV28; cdr3_nt: TGTGCCAGCAGTTCCCCGCGTCTAGCGGGAGGGAACACCGGGGAGCTGTTTTTT; cdr3_aa: CASSSPRLAGGNTGELFF
d_call: -; j_call: TRBJ1-3; clone_size: once; v_call: TRBV18; cdr3_nt: TGTGCCAGCTCACCACGAGGGGCTGGAAACACCATATATTTT; cdr3_aa: CASSPRGAGNTIYF
d_call: -; j_call: TRBJ2-2; clone_size: -; v_call: TRBV15; cdr3_nt: TGTGCCACCAGCTCAGATCTGGGTGAGCTGTTTTTT; cdr3_aa: CATSSDLGELFF
d_call: -; j_call: TRBJ2-7; clone_size: -; v_call: TRBV9; cdr3_nt: TGTGCCAGCAGCGTAGGGCTAGCGGACAGCTACGAGCAGTACTTC; cdr3_aa: CASSVGLADSYEQYF
d_call: -; j_call: TRBJ2-2; clone_size: -; v_call: TRBV4-1; cdr3_nt: TGCGCCAGCAGCCAAGGAGCCACCGGGGAGCTGTTTTTT; cdr3_aa: CASSQGATGELFF
d_call: -; j_call: TRBJ2-7; clone_size: -; v_call: TRBV28; cdr3_nt: TGTGCCAGCAGCGTCAGGGGTGGTCTGGGCGAGCAGTACTTC; cdr3_aa: CASSVRGGLGEQYF
d_call: -; j_call: TRBJ2-7; clone_size: -; v_call: TRBV6-1; cdr3_nt: TGTGCCAGCTGTGCGGGGCAAGCCTACGAGCAGTACTTC; cdr3_aa: CASCAGQAYEQYF
d_call: -; j_call: TRBJ2-7; clone_size: -; v_call: TRBV7-9; cdr3_nt: TGTGCCAGCAGCAATGGGGGGTTCGACGAGCAGTACTTC; cdr3_aa: CASSNGGFDEQYF
d_call: TRBD1; j_call: TRBJ1-5; clone_size: -; v_call: TRBV28; cdr3_nt: TGTGCCAGCAGGCTACAGGGGAGAAGTCAGCCCCAGCATTTT; cdr3_aa: CASRLQGRSQPQHF
d_call: -; j_call: TRBJ2-2; clone_size: -; v_call: TRBV7-9; cdr3_nt: TGTGCCAGCAGCTTAGGTCTAATAACCGGGGAGCTGTTTTTT; cdr3_aa: CASSLGLITGELFF
d_call: -; j_call: TRBJ1-2; clone_size: -; v_call: TRBV27; cdr3_nt: TGTGCCAGCAGTTTGGGGCATGGGGATGGCTACACCTTC; cdr3_aa: CASSLGHGDGYTF
d_call: -; j_call: TRBJ2-7; clone_size: once; v_call: TRBV5-6; cdr3_nt: TGTGCCAGCAGCTTACTTCCCGGGGTGAACTTGGACGAGCAGTACTTC; cdr3_aa: CASSLLPGVNLDEQYF
d_call: -; j_call: TRBJ1-2; clone_size: -; v_call: TRBV27; cdr3_nt: TGTGCCAGCAGTTTTACCCTCGCGGGCAGCTATGGCTACACCTTC; cdr3_aa: CASSFTLAGSYGYTF
d_call: -; j_call: TRBJ2-7; clone_size: -; v_call: TRBV4-1; cdr3_nt: TGCGCCAGCAGCCAAGATATCAAGACAGCCACCTACGAGCAGTACTTC; cdr3_aa: CASSQDIKTATYEQYF
d_call: -; j_call: TRBJ2-7; clone_size: -; v_call: TRBV25-1; cdr3_nt: TGTGCCAGCAGTGTAACAGGAGTAAGCGAGCAGTACTTC; cdr3_aa: CASSVTGVSEQYF
d_call: -; j_call: TRBJ1-5; clone_size: -; v_call: TRBV5-6; cdr3_nt: TGTGCCAGCAGCTTGTCGGAGGGCGGGCCCCAGCATTTT; cdr3_aa: CASSLSEGGPQHF
d_call: -; j_call: TRBJ1-1; clone_size: -; v_call: TRBV7-9; cdr3_nt: TGTGCCAGCAGCCCCGGAACGGGCCCCGAAGCTTTCTTT; cdr3_aa: CASSPGTGPEAFF
d_call: -; j_call: TRBJ2-3; clone_size: -; v_call: TRBV4-1; cdr3_nt: TGCGCCAGCAGCGGGGGGGGGACAGGCACAGATACGCAGTATTTT; cdr3_aa: CASSGGGTGTDTQYF
d_call: -; j_call: TRBJ2-5; clone_size: -; v_call: TRBV19; cdr3_nt: TGTGCCAGTAGTATGGGGACCGCTATTGGGGAGACCCAGTACTTC; cdr3_aa: CASSMGTAIGETQYF
d_call: -; j_call: TRBJ1-2; clone_size: -; v_call: TRBV19; cdr3_nt: TGTGCCAGTCCCGGGGGCCGGGGCTACACCTTC; cdr3_aa: CASPGGRGYTF
d_call: TRBD1; j_call: TRBJ2-1; clone_size: -; v_call: TRBV27; cdr3_nt: TGTGCCAGCAGTTTCGGACAGGTAGTCAATGAGCAGTTCTTC; cdr3_aa: CASSFGQVVNEQFF
d_call: -; j_call: TRBJ1-1; clone_size: -; v_call: TRBV5-1; cdr3_nt: TGCGCCAGCAGCTTAGCAAGATCTATGAACACTGAAGCTTTCTTT; cdr3_aa: CASSLARSMNTEAFF
d_call: -; j_call: TRBJ2-7; clone_size: -; v_call: TRBV4-1; cdr3_nt: TGCGCCAGCAGCCATGGGGGCTCCTACGAGCAGTACTTC; cdr3_aa: CASSHGGSYEQYF
d_call: -; j_call: TRBJ2-7; clone_size: -; v_call: TRBV7-9; cdr3_nt: TGTGCCAGCAGCAAAGACAGTTACGAGCAGTACTTC; cdr3_aa: CASSKDSYEQYF
d_call: -; j_call: TRBJ2-7; clone_size: -; v_call: TRBV7-9; cdr3_nt: TGTGCCAGCAGCTTAGGGGGGATCTCCTACGAGCAGTACTTC; cdr3_aa: CASSLGGISYEQYF
d_call: TRBD2; j_call: TRBJ2-7; clone_size: -; v_call: TRBV7-8; cdr3_nt: TGTGCCAGCAGCTCCCACAACGGGATGACTAGCGGGAGCTCCGAGCAGTACTTC; cdr3_aa: CASSSHNGMTSGSSEQYF
d_call: -; j_call: TRBJ1-1; clone_size: -; v_call: TRBV19; cdr3_nt: TGTGCCAGTAGTATCCAGACAGAGACCACTGAAGCTTTCTTT; cdr3_aa: CASSIQTETTEAFF
d_call: TRBD2; j_call: TRBJ2-1; clone_size: once; v_call: TRBV13; cdr3_nt: TGTGCCAGCAGCACTAGCGGGAGGGCCTTTGAGCAGTTCTTC; cdr3_aa: CASSTSGRAFEQFF
d_call: -; j_call: TRBJ2-3; clone_size: -; v_call: TRBV7-2; cdr3_nt: TGTGCCAGCAGCCCCTGGGGGAGTAGCACAGATACGCAGTATTTT; cdr3_aa: CASSPWGSSTDTQYF
d_call: -; j_call: TRBJ1-4; clone_size: -; v_call: TRBV5-4; cdr3_nt: TGTGCCAGCAGACTATGGGGACAACCCCTAGAAAAACTGTTTTTT; cdr3_aa: CASRLWGQPLEKLFF
d_call: TRBD1; j_call: TRBJ1-1; clone_size: -; v_call: TRBV5-6; cdr3_nt: TGTGCCAGCAGCCGTGGGACAGGGTATAACACTGAAGCTTTCTTT; cdr3_aa: CASSRGTGYNTEAFF
d_call: -; j_call: TRBJ2-7; clone_size: -; v_call: TRBV14; cdr3_nt: TGTGCCAGCAGCCAAACAACGTACGAGCAGTACTTC; cdr3_aa: CASSQTTYEQYF
d_call: -; j_call: TRBJ2-3; clone_size: -; v_call: TRBV27; cdr3_nt: TGTGCCAGCAGTTTAGGGGTAGCCACAGATACGCAGTATTTT; cdr3_aa: CASSLGVATDTQYF
d_call: -; j_call: TRBJ2-1; clone_size: -; v_call: TRBV5-6; cdr3_nt: TGTGCCAGCAGCTTGGGAGGTCTGGGGAGACACAATGAGCAGTTCTTC; cdr3_aa: CASSLGGLGRHNEQFF
d_call: -; j_call: TRBJ1-5; clone_size: -; v_call: TRBV10-2; cdr3_nt: TGCGCCAGCAGTGAGTCATCATGGGGGCGCGGTCAGCCCCAGCATTTT; cdr3_aa: CASSESSWGRGQPQHF
d_call: -; j_call: TRBJ1-6; clone_size: -; v_call: TRBV2; cdr3_nt: TGTGCCAGCACGGACCCGGGGGAGACCCTCCACTTT; cdr3_aa: CASTDPGETLHF
d_call: -; j_call: TRBJ2-1; clone_size: once; v_call: TRBV7-9; cdr3_nt: TGTGCCAGCAGCTTAGTTGACAACGGTGAGCAGTTCTTC; cdr3_aa: CASSLVDNGEQFF
d_call: -; j_call: TRBJ2-7; clone_size: once; v_call: TRBV7-2; cdr3_nt: TGTGCCAGCAGCCCCGGTCCACGCTACGAGCAGTACTTC; cdr3_aa: CASSPGPRYEQYF
d_call: -; j_call: TRBJ2-5; clone_size: -; v_call: TRBV13; cdr3_nt: TGTGCCCGCCAAGCACTAGGGGAAGAGACCCAGTACTTC; cdr3_aa: CARQALGEETQYF
d_call: TRBD2; j_call: TRBJ2-1; clone_size: -; v_call: TRBV30; cdr3_nt: TGTGCCTGGACCCCTAGCGGGTACTACAATGAGCAGTTCTTC; cdr3_aa: CAWTPSGYYNEQFF
d_call: -; j_call: TRBJ2-2; clone_size: -; v_call: TRBV6-5; cdr3_nt: TGTGCCAGCAGCCAATACCGACAGAACACCGGGGAGCTGTTTTTT; cdr3_aa: CASSQYRQNTGELFF
d_call: -; j_call: TRBJ2-2; clone_size: -; v_call: TRBV28; cdr3_nt: TGTGCCAGCATCACAGGGGCGTGGGCGGGAGGACCCGGGGAGCTGTTTTTT; cdr3_aa: CASITGAWAGGPGELFF
d_call: TRBD1; j_call: TRBJ2-7; clone_size: -; v_call: TRBV27; cdr3_nt: TGTGCCAGCAGCCCGGGACAGAGCTCCTACGAGCAGTACTTC; cdr3_aa: CASSPGQSSYEQYF
d_call: TRBD1; j_call: TRBJ1-2; clone_size: -; v_call: TRBV29-1; cdr3_nt: TGCAGCGTTGAAGAGTGGACAGGGGGTAACTATGGCTACACCTTC; cdr3_aa: CSVEEWTGGNYGYTF
d_call: TRBD1; j_call: TRBJ2-7; clone_size: -; v_call: TRBV4-1; cdr3_nt: TGCGCCAGCAGCCAGGCGGGACAGGAATCCTACGAGCAGTACTTC; cdr3_aa: CASSQAGQESYEQYF
d_call: -; j_call: TRBJ2-2; clone_size: -; v_call: TRBV15; cdr3_nt: TGTGCCACCAGCAGTCCGGGACACAGGCACACCGGGGAGCTGTTTTTT; cdr3_aa: CATSSPGHRHTGELFF
d_call: TRBD1; j_call: TRBJ2-1; clone_size: -; v_call: TRBV5-1; cdr3_nt: TGCGCCAGCAGCTCGACAGGGTACAATGAGCAGTTCTTC; cdr3_aa: CASSSTGYNEQFF
d_call: -; j_call: TRBJ1-1; clone_size: -; v_call: TRBV29-1; cdr3_nt: TGCAGCGTTGAGGGGGGACAGAACACTGAAGCTTTCTTT; cdr3_aa: CSVEGGQNTEAFF
d_call: TRBD1; j_call: TRBJ1-2; clone_size: -; v_call: TRBV19; cdr3_nt: TGTGCCAGTAGCGTGGGACAGGGTTCACATGGCTACACCTTC; cdr3_aa: CASSVGQGSHGYTF
d_call: TRBD2; j_call: TRBJ2-1; clone_size: -; v_call: TRBV27; cdr3_nt: TGTGCCACCACTCAGACTAGCGGGAGGTTCGGGCAGTTCTTC; cdr3_aa: CATTQTSGRFGQFF
d_call: -; j_call: TRBJ2-7; clone_size: -; v_call: TRBV30; cdr3_nt: TGTGCCTGGAGTGTACCCGACAGCCTGGAGCAGTACTTC; cdr3_aa: CAWSVPDSLEQYF
d_call: -; j_call: TRBJ1-1; clone_size: -; v_call: TRBV28; cdr3_nt: TGTGCCAGCAGTTCCCCCAGGGGAAAAACTGAAGCTTTCTTT; cdr3_aa: CASSSPRGKTEAFF
d_call: -; j_call: TRBJ2-7; clone_size: -; v_call: TRBV28; cdr3_nt: TGTGCCAGCAGCCTACAATGGGGAACCTACGAGCAGTACTTC; cdr3_aa: CASSLQWGTYEQYF
d_call: -; j_call: TRBJ2-1; clone_size: -; v_call: TRBV11-2; cdr3_nt: TGTGCCAGCAGCTTAGCCCCCGATGGATCCTACAATGAGCAGTTCTTC; cdr3_aa: CASSLAPDGSYNEQFF
d_call: TRBD1; j_call: TRBJ1-2; clone_size: -; v_call: TRBV19; cdr3_nt: TGTGCCAGTAGTATAGACCTGGGGACAGGGGATGGCTACACCTTC; cdr3_aa: CASSIDLGTGDGYTF
d_call: -; j_call: TRBJ1-4; clone_size: -; v_call: TRBV19; cdr3_nt: TGTGCCAGTAGTATAGAGTTATCAACTAATGAAAAACTGTTTTTT; cdr3_aa: CASSIELSTNEKLFF
d_call: TRBD1; j_call: TRBJ1-4; clone_size: -; v_call: TRBV29-1; cdr3_nt: TGCGGCGCCGGGACAGGGGACGAAAAACTGTTTTTT; cdr3_aa: CGAGTGDEKLFF